The present T cell receptor (beta chain) was sequenced within a study of T cell responses to AZD1222 COVID-19 vaccine. Study observations and caveats: Repertoires were obtained solely post-peak T cell response. The donors showed a predominance of white British ancestry and of females, with possible underestimation of clonal diversity. In the spike-specific TCR repertoire, nearly half reportedly target unmutated variant regions.

Clones were read by immunoSEQ multiplex PCR, and TCRdb kept only the in-frame ones, dropping some. The sample carries over 100,000 clones, approximately 91% recorded once. The germline V gene has CDR1 SGHRS and CDR2 YFSETQ. This CDR3 is 15 amino acids long. With 3 bases clipped from V and 2 bases from J, the junction kept 4 bases outside the gene matches. Remarks on this clone: What it recognizes is unknown.

This chain uses TRBV5-1 with TRBJ1-5; 8 bases are a match to TRBD1. This sequence was found in an adult who received the AZD1222 COVID-19 vaccine. The sequencing here drew on peripheral blood, taken 28 days after the second AZD1222 dose. This CDR3 reads CASSWTGRGNQPQHF. CDR3 nucleotides: TGCGCCAGCAGCTGGACAGGGAGGGGCAATCAGCCCCAGCATTTT.